The 17 T cell receptor beta chains listed next were all sequenced from one sample in a study of blood T cell repertoires in COVID-19. The repertoire was sequenced with immunoSEQ multiplex PCR; TCRdb's copy has only in-frame clones and lacks some. The table includes approximately 400,000 clones, around nine tenths detected once. The sequenced sample consisted of PBMCs or T cells enriched from blood (not recorded which). Every receptor here comes from a woman aged 18-29 years who had recovered from COVID-19.

The chain is built from TRBV5-1 and TRBJ1-2, with 12 positions matching TRBD1. CDR3 size: 17 residues. Germline V lookup: CDR1 SGHRS, CDR2 YFSETQ. V gave up 6 bases and J gave up 2 bases; unmatched junction bases: 11. The CDR3 protein is CASTTPGQGAMNYGYTF. DNA for the CDR3: TGCGCCAGCACCACACCGGGACAGGGGGCAATGAACTATGGCTACACCTTC.

In DNA form, the CDR3 reads TGTGCCAGCAGTGACAGGGTTAGCAATCAGCCCCAGCATTTT. This sequence encodes CASSDRVSNQPQHF. The chain combines TRBV6-1 with TRBJ1-5; possibly TRBD1 for D (5 bases). This CDR3 has 14 amino acids. Trimming took 3 bases from V and 0 from J, leaving 6 bases between them. Looked up from germline, CDR1 is MNHNS and CDR2 is SASEGT.

The gene calls are TRBV9 and TRBJ2-6, with 12 bases matching TRBD1. V was clipped by 3 bases and J by 2 bases; unmatched bases: 6. Germline values: CDR1 SGDLS, CDR2 YYNGEE. CDR3 length: 18 residues. CDR3 residues: CASSGDRGQSTGANVLTF. Written as DNA, the CDR3 is TGTGCCAGCAGCGGGGACAGGGGGCAGTCGACTGGGGCCAACGTCCTGACTTTC.

The chain joins TRBV19 to TRBJ2-1, with 13 bases lining up with TRBD2. V trimming: 5 bases; J trimming: 3 bases; junction bases outside the gene matches: 7. The V gene's germline CDR1 is LNHDA and CDR2 SQIVND (reference sequence). This CDR3 is built from 17 residues. Here the CDR3 DNA reads TGTGCCAGTAGTGTCTCACTAGCGGGGGGGAACTACAATGAGCAGTTCTTC. It encodes CASSVSLAGGNYNEQFF.

The rearrangement joins TRBV7-2 to TRBJ1-1; tentative D call: TRBD1 (5 bases). Germline CDR1 is SGHTA and CDR2 is FQGNSA. The CDR3 has 15 residues. Trimming removed 2 bases at V and 5 bases at J, with 15 bases between. The CDR3, as DNA: TGTGCCAGCAGCTTATACAAGGGGTTTGGGACTGAAGCTTTCTTT. Translating gives CASSLYKGFGTEAFF.

This clone showed up just once. The J gene is TRBJ1-6, the V gene TRBV4-3; TRBD1 is a possible D gene (5 bases). The germline gives CDR1 LGHNA, CDR2 YSLEER. V dropped 0 bases and J dropped 4 bases, with 7 bases sitting between them. The CDR3 totals 15 residues. CDR3: CASSQESGYNSPLHF. The CDR3 DNA reads as TGCGCCAGCAGCCAAGAGTCAGGGTATAATTCACCCCTCCACTTT.

This sequence joins TRBV11-3 and TRBJ2-5; 8 nucleotides align to TRBD2. V lost 5 bases and J lost 1; bases outside the gene matches: 12. This CDR3 region has 17 residues. CDR1 and CDR2 (germline): SGHNT, YENEEA. The DNA of the CDR3 is TGTGCCAGCAGCCTTACGACCGGGGGGGGGTCCCAAGAGACCCAGTACTTC. Its translation is CASSLTTGGGSQETQYF.

The rearrangement joins TRBV4-1 to TRBJ1-5; 7 bases are a match to TRBD1. J was trimmed by 0 bases and V by 0 bases; bases with no gene match: 17. This CDR3 is 21 amino acids long. Germline V gives CDR1 MGHRA, CDR2 YSYEKL. CDR3 region: CASSQEGRQGVRGSSNQPQHF. CDR3 in DNA: TGCGCCAGCAGCCAAGAAGGGAGGCAGGGGGTTCGAGGGAGTAGCAATCAGCCCCAGCATTTT.

The V call is TRBV30, the J call TRBJ1-2; weak D call: TRBD1 (6 bases). The germline CDR1 and CDR2 sequences are GTSNPN and SVGIG (reference sequence). The CDR3 runs to 13 residues. Trimming pared 2 bases from V and 6 bases from J, leaving 13 bases between. This CDR3 reads CAWSSGTSDGYTF. CDR3 coding DNA: TGTGCCTGGAGTTCCGGGACATCGGATGGCTACACCTTC.

This chain uses TRBV5-1 with TRBJ2-7; 7 bases fit TRBD1. The CDR3 extends over 16 amino acids. The junction had 11 bases not matched to a gene; V was cut back by 4 bases and J by 1 base. Germline CDR1 and CDR2: SGHRS and YFSETQ. CDR3 loop: CASSQTIRGRSYEQYF. The DNA for the CDR3 is TGCGCCAGCAGCCAAACGATTAGGGGGCGGTCCTACGAGCAGTACTTC.

The chain links TRBV5-6 to TRBJ2-1; 9 nucleotides line up with TRBD1. CDR1 and CDR2 (germline): SGHDT, YYEEEE. This CDR3 has 15 residues. Trimming removed 2 bases from V and 4 bases from J; junction bases left unmatched: 4. As DNA, the CDR3 is TGTGCCAGCAGCTTAGGGACAGGGTCATACAATGAGCAGTTCTTC. Translated: CASSLGTGSYNEQFF. Full variable domain (outside the CDR3, taken from reference TRBV5-6 and TRBJ2-1): DAGVTQSPTHLIKTRGQQVTLRCSPKSGHDTVSWYQQALGQGPQFIFQYYEEEERQRGNFPDRFSGHQFPNYSSELNVNALLLGDSALYLCASSLGTGSYNEQFFGPGTRLTVL.

V and J are TRBV25-1 and TRBJ1-4, with 10 positions matching TRBD1. The V gene end was trimmed by 11 bases and the J gene end by 3 bases; junction bases not matched to a gene: 9. The CDR3 spans 15 residues. CDR1 is MGHDK and CDR2 is SYGVNS in the germline V gene. In DNA, the CDR3 is TGTGCCGTCCGGGACAGGGGCGGATCTAATGAAAAACTGTTTTTT. This codes for CAVRDRGGSNEKLFF.

The CDR3 nucleotides read TGTGCTAGTGGTTTATCATCCCCGGTGTTGGGCCCCAATCAGCCCCAGCATTTT. Encoded protein: CASGLSSPVLGPNQPQHF. V is TRBV12-5 and J is TRBJ1-5, with D unresolved. The CDR3 totals 18 residues. CDR1 is LGHNT, CDR2 FRNRAP, per germline. The V end was cut by 3 bases, the J end by 3 bases, with 21 bases between.

V usage is TRBV14 and J usage is TRBJ1-6; 7 bases match TRBD1. Unmatched junction bases numbered 9, after V lost 0 bases and J lost 10 bases. This CDR3 is 16 amino acids long. Looked up from germline, CDR1 is SGHDN and CDR2 is FVKESK. The CDR3 nucleotides are TGTGCCAGCAGCCAAGATCCGGACACGACAGGGTCACCCCTCCACTTT. The encoded protein is CASSQDPDTTGSPLHF.

V gene TRBV2 combines with J gene TRBJ1-2, with D possibly matching TRBD1 (5 bases). This CDR3 has 15 amino acids. V lost 2 bases, J lost 6 bases, and 16 bases lay in between. The germline V gene has CDR1 SNHLY and CDR2 FYNNEI. As DNA, the CDR3 is TGTGCCAGCAGTGAATATCTGGGGCAGGGTGATGGCTACACCTTC. As protein: CASSEYLGQGDGYTF.

This clone was detected many times. The rearrangement joins TRBV6-4 to TRBJ2-2; D perhaps matches TRBD1 (5 bases). CDR3 length: 14 amino acids. Trimming took 6 bases from V and 4 from J, leaving 12 bases between them. The germline CDR1 and CDR2 sequences are MRHNA and SNTAGT. CDR3 amino acids: CASSPQGSTGELFF. Written as DNA, the CDR3 is TGTGCCAGCAGCCCCCAGGGATCCACCGGGGAGCTGTTTTTT.

In this sample, this clone turned up many times. The genes are TRBV5-5 and TRBJ1-2; D ambiguous. The CDR3 is made up of 15 amino acids. From germline, CDR1 is SGHKS and CDR2 YYEKEE (reference sequence). The V end lost 0 bases, the J end lost 2 bases, and 11 bases lay between the germline ends. Here the CDR3 reads CASSLGGGKNYGYTF. In nucleotides, the CDR3 is TGTGCCAGCAGCTTGGGAGGTGGCAAGAACTATGGCTACACCTTC.